The clone carrying this TCR beta chain occurred a few times. This specimen comes from a study of cytomegalovirus exposure and HLA in healthy donors. The germline gives CDR1 MDHEN, CDR2 SYDVKM. This CDR3 region has 18 residues. V lost 4 bases, J lost 8 bases, and 19 bases stayed unmatched. A multiplex PCR was run with 60 Vbeta primers and 13 Jbeta primers. Profiled with immunoSEQ multiplex PCR; TCRdb holds only in-frame clones, not every one. The sample shows roughly 130,000 clones, around two thirds of them seen only once. This TCR derives from a human donor in good health. Sequenced: PBMCs. The J gene is TRBJ2-1, the V gene TRBV28, with TRBD2 identical over 8 bases. The CDR3 nucleotides read TGTGCCAGCAGTTCGGTAGGGAGTTGGACTAGCTCTTCTCATGAGCAGTTCTTC. Amino acids: CASSSVGSWTSSSHEQFF.